What follows are 21 T cell receptor beta chains derived from one specimen sequenced in a study of STAT3 mutations in large granular lymphocyte leukemia. Study results and limitations: Every T-LGLL patient had at least one immunodominant TCRbeta clonotype.

The table came from immunoSEQ multiplex PCR; TCRdb's copy has only in-frame clones and leaves some out. Found here are roughly 13,000 clones, under 95% of them singletons; the top ten hold 33%. Antigens of these TCRs are unknown. The sequencing input was peripheral blood mononuclear cells. The receptor source for this set is a man aged 40-55 years with T-cell large granular lymphocyte leukemia. Some clones in this sample may be carry-over from other donors' samples.

The chain has TRBV7-9 and TRBJ2-5, with D possibly being TRBD1 (6 bases). Germline V gene data show CDR1 as SEHNR and CDR2 as FQNEAQ (reference sequence). CDR3 length: 13 amino acids. The ends were cut back, 5 bases at V and 9 bases at J, with 16 bases in the middle. CDR3 nucleotide sequence: TGTGCCAGCAGCCCCCGGACAGTAGGGGCCCAGTACTTC. It yields the protein CASSPRTVGAQYF.

The V call is TRBV5-1, the J call TRBJ2-2, with D perhaps matching TRBD1 (6 bases). CDR1 is SGHRS and CDR2 is YFSETQ in the germline V gene. This CDR3 spans 15 amino acids. Trimming pared 1 base from V and 4 bases from J, leaving 11 bases between. The CDR3 bases are TGCGCCAGCAGCTTGACGAGACAGGTCACCGGGGAGCTGTTTTTT. This encodes CASSLTRQVTGELFF.

The chain has TRBV6-5 and TRBJ2-2; D is tentatively TRBD1 or TRBD2 (6 bases each). V was shortened by 0 bases and J by 4 bases, with 12 bases between the two germline ends. The CDR3 runs 16 residues. Germline CDR1 is MNHEY and CDR2 is SVGAGI. CDR3 bases: TGTGCCAGCAGTTACTCGATCGGGGGCGGCACCGGGGAGCTGTTTTTT. This gives the protein CASSYSIGGGTGELFF.

In this sample, this clone turned up once. This rearrangement joins TRBV7-2 to TRBJ2-7; D tentatively reads TRBD1 or TRBD2 (5 bases each). The CDR3 sequence is 16 residues long. The germline V gene has CDR1 SGHTA and CDR2 FQGNSA. Trimming shortened V by 4 bases and J by 6 bases, and 22 bases separated the two germline ends. The CDR3 region has the DNA TGTGCCAGCAGCTCCCGGGCCTCTAGCCTTGGGGGCGAGCAGTACTTC. This sequence encodes CASSSRASSLGGEQYF.

V gene TRBV27 combines with J gene TRBJ1-1; D call uncertain. The CDR3 length is 14 residues. V dropped 3 bases and J dropped 3 bases, with 11 bases sitting between them. The V gene's germline CDR1 is MNHEY and CDR2 SMNVEV (reference sequence). In nucleotides, the CDR3 is TGTGCCAGCAGTTTGGCGGGGAGGGACACTGAAGCTTTCTTT. Amino acids: CASSLAGRDTEAFF.

In its sample, this clone was seen a few times. DNA of the CDR3: TGTGCCAGTAGTGAAGAGGGATCGCCTAGCTCCTACGAGCAGTACTTC. Protein sequence: CASSEEGSPSSYEQYF. The chain has TRBV19 and TRBJ2-7; tentative D call: TRBD2 (5 bases). V lost 5 bases and J lost 0, with 17 bases in between. Germline CDR1 and CDR2: LNHDA and SQIVND (reference sequence). CDR3 size: 16 residues. The whole variable domain, remainder taken from reference TRBV19 and TRBJ2-7, is DGGITQSPKYLFRKEGQNVTLSCEQNLNHDAMYWYRQDPGQGLRLIYYSQIVNDFQKGDIAEGYSVSREKKESFPLTVTSAQKNPTAFYLCASSEEGSPSSYEQYFGPGTRLTVT.

In DNA, the CDR3 is TGTGCCAGCAGCTTAGATGCAGGCTCGAATGAAAAACTGTTTTTT. Amino acids: CASSLDAGSNEKLFF. The V and J genes are TRBV11-2 and TRBJ1-4; D is unresolved. V was pared by 0 bases and J by 5 bases, with 10 bases between. Germline lookup yields CDR1 SGHAT and CDR2 FQNNGV. CDR3 length: 15 amino acids.

The chain combines TRBV7-9 with TRBJ1-2; TRBD1 agrees at 11 bases. Germline assignment: CDR1 SEHNR and CDR2 FQNEAQ (reference sequence). Losses at the gene ends were 5 bases for V and 3 bases for J; bases not matched to a gene: 2. This CDR3 has 14 residues. The CDR3, as DNA: TGTGCCAGCAGCCTGGGACAGGGGGACTATGGCTACACCTTC. Translated: CASSLGQGDYGYTF.

The chain is built from TRBV7-9 and TRBJ2-7; D is undetermined. Trimming took 0 bases from V and 11 from J, leaving 11 bases between them. From germline, CDR1 is SEHNR and CDR2 FQNEAQ (reference sequence). The CDR3 contains 12 residues. The CDR3 is CASSLALVEKYF. The CDR3 DNA is TGTGCCAGCAGCTTAGCGCTAGTAGAGAAGTACTTC.

The chain combines TRBV7-9 with TRBJ2-3; D not certain. The CDR3 is 15 amino acids. CDR1 is SEHNR, CDR2 FQNEAQ, per germline (reference sequence). V was pared by 5 bases and J by 4 bases, with 16 bases between. The CDR3 nucleotides read TGTGCCAGCAGCCCAACGGAGCGATACCCAGATACGCAGTATTTT. This translates into CASSPTERYPDTQYF.

This rearrangement joins TRBV19 to TRBJ2-5; D uncertain. Germline V CDR1 and CDR2: LNHDA, SQIVND (reference sequence). CDR3 size: 12 residues. V was pared by 3 bases and J by 3 bases, with 5 bases between. CDR3 sequence (DNA): TGTGCCAGTAGTATGGACGAAGAGACCCAGTACTTC. Protein: CASSMDEETQYF.

The CDR3 DNA follows: TGTGCCAGCAGCCGTTGGACAGAGTATAATTCACCCCTCCACTTT. It specifies CASSRWTEYNSPLHF. The chain carries TRBV5-4 and TRBJ1-6; TRBD1 is a possible D gene (6 bases). There are 15 residues in the CDR3. V shed 4 bases and J shed 4 bases, with 12 bases lying between them. Looked up from germline, CDR1 is SGHNT and CDR2 is YYREEE (reference sequence).

V and J are TRBV25-1 and TRBJ2-3, with 9 bases that match TRBD2. The CDR3 loop spans 17 amino acids. In germline, CDR1 is MGHDK, CDR2 SYGVNS. This CDR3 is CASGPLFGRGGTDTQYF. CDR3 bases: TGTGCGAGCGGCCCTCTCTTCGGGCGGGGGGGAACAGATACGCAGTATTTT.

The chain has TRBV2 and TRBJ2-2, with D possibly matching TRBD2 (6 bases). Trimming cost V 3 bases and J 5 bases, with 10 bases left between them. Germline CDR1 SNHLY, CDR2 FYNNEI. The CDR3 totals 14 residues. The CDR3 DNA follows: TGTGCCAGCAGTGAGGGTCGGGGGACCGGGGAGCTGTTTTTT. Encoded protein: CASSEGRGTGELFF.

The J gene is TRBJ1-1, the V gene TRBV4-1, with no clear D. This CDR3 contains 15 residues. Germline CDR1 reads MGHRA; CDR2 reads YSYEKL. V lost 1 base, J lost 6 bases, and 15 bases lay in between. The CDR3 is CASSQVLVLGAEAFF. In DNA form, the CDR3 reads TGCGCCAGCAGCCAAGTACTCGTACTCGGGGCTGAAGCTTTCTTT.

The genes are TRBV7-2 and TRBJ2-7, with D tentatively TRBD2 (6 bases). V was trimmed by 5 bases and J by 2 bases, leaving 22 bases between them. The CDR3 consists of 17 residues. Germline values: CDR1 SGHTA, CDR2 FQGNSA. Here the CDR3 reads CASSLVGSFGTPYEQYF. The CDR3 DNA follows: TGTGCCAGCAGCCTAGTGGGAAGCTTTGGGACTCCCTACGAGCAGTACTTC.

This clone is classed as large. The J gene is TRBJ1-1, the V gene TRBV28; D perhaps matches TRBD1 (5 bases). V lost 6 bases and J 6 bases, leaving 20 bases between the germline ends. Germline V lookup: CDR1 MDHEN, CDR2 SYDVKM. This CDR3 is built from 15 residues. In nucleotides, the CDR3 is TGTGCCAGCAGCCCGATCCGGGGCCTCGCTTCTGAAGCTTTCTTT. Its translation: CASSPIRGLASEAFF.

The chain has TRBV5-4 and TRBJ1-1, with D unclear. With 4 bases removed from V and 0 bases from J, the gap between germline ends came to 10 bases. The CDR3 sequence is 14 residues long. The germline V gene encodes CDR1 SGHNT and CDR2 YYREEE (reference sequence). The CDR3 protein is CASSPTLMNTEAFF. Written as DNA, the CDR3 is TGTGCCAGCAGCCCCACGCTGATGAACACTGAAGCTTTCTTT.

The genes are TRBV4-2 and TRBJ2-7; TRBD1 matches at 8 bases. CDR1 and CDR2 from the germline V gene are LGHNA and YNFKEQ. The CDR3 is 15 residues long. V lost 4 bases to trimming and J lost 5 bases; unmatched junction nucleotides: 10. CDR3 in DNA: TGTGCCAGCAGCCCCCACGCAGGGGGCCGGAACGAGCAGTACTTC. Its translation is CASSPHAGGRNEQYF.

The V and J genes are TRBV6-5 and TRBJ2-7; D possibly uses TRBD1 or TRBD2 (5 bases each). The CDR3 consists of 15 residues. Germline lookup yields CDR1 MNHEY and CDR2 SVGAGI. Trimming removed 2 bases at V and 0 bases at J, with 11 bases between. CDR3 DNA sequence: TGTGCCAGCAGTTACGGGACCCGGGGCTCCTACGAGCAGTACTTC. The encoded protein is CASSYGTRGSYEQYF.

V usage is TRBV18 and J usage is TRBJ2-7, with D perhaps TRBD1 or TRBD2 (5 bases each). The V gene lost 3 bases and the J gene lost 6 bases, with 12 bases spanning the gap. The CDR3 length is 13 residues. Germline CDR1 reads KGHSH; CDR2 reads LQKENI. The CDR3 DNA reads TGTGCCAGCTCACCCCCGGGACCCGGCGAGCAGTACTTC. Translated: CASSPPGPGEQYF.